This TCR beta chain was sequenced during a study of regulatory T cells in long-lasting Graves disease. The table lists this clonotype with many counts. The CDR3 spans 13 residues. V gave up 6 bases and J gave up 5 bases; unmatched junction bases: 4. Specified time point: newly diagnosed GD, antithyroid drugs for less than 3 months. PBMC-extracted RNA yielded the TCR library. Construction of the TCR beta libraries employed iRepertoire HTBI primers in conjunction with Arm-PCR of CDR3 regions. TCRdb used MiXCR to reprocess the multiplex PCR reads, holding one entry per CDR3 protein. This repertoire shows a few hundred thousand distinct CDR3 sequences, around 20% found once; its top ten account for 22%.

V and J are TRBV12-3 or TRBV12-4 and TRBJ1-5; 7 bases are shared with TRBD1. The receptor comes from a female donor with Graves disease. This sample comprised peripheral blood mononuclear cells (PBMCs), obtained at new diagnosis, from a patient treated with antithyroid drugs. CDR3 region: CASSRQGDQPQHF. The CDR3 nucleotides read TGTGCCAGCAGCCGACAGGGAGATCAGCCCCAGCATTTT.